What follows describes a single T cell receptor beta chain. Its antigen is not identified. This record belongs to a study of CD8 T cells in ankylosing spondylitis. The study's findings and limits: CD8+ disease-linked clones were present at relatively low frequencies in blood. Ankylosing spondylitis blood appeared to be characterized by a TCR beta motif of roughly eight highly homologous variants.

J was trimmed by 4 bases and V by 3 bases; bases with no gene match: 5. Per germline, CDR1 SEHNR and CDR2 FQNEAQ (reference sequence). The CDR3 length is 16 residues. TCRdb re-called the 5' RACE reads with MiXCR, one entry per CDR3 protein. In the table there are approximately 550,000 distinct CDR3 sequences, 9.5% to 15% of which are singletons. Sequencing was done on a sample of blood, either unsorted or a sorted T cell fraction (not recorded which). The rearrangement links TRBV7-9 to TRBJ2-2; 10 nucleotides align to TRBD2. This sequence was found in a male donor with ankylosing spondylitis. The CDR3 DNA reads TGTGCCAGCAGCTTGACGTCTAGCGGGAGCACCGGGGAGCTGTTTTTT. It codes for CASSLTSSGSTGELFF.